Listed below are T cell receptor beta chains from one sample, sequenced in a study of T cell responses to AZD1222 COVID-19 vaccine. This table comes from immunoSEQ multiplex PCR, and its TCRdb copy is limited to in-frame clones, with some not included. The top ten clones hold 6% to 8% of a sample with about 97,000 clones, approximately 90% of them seen once. This sample comprised peripheral blood, obtained on day 0 of AZD1222 vaccination. These receptors originate from an adult in good health. CDR3s include the opening cysteine and the closing phenylalanine or tryptophan. The order of the fields is clone size, D gene, CDR3 length, J gene, V gene, CDR3 protein, CDR3 DNA. A D gene is named only where the DNA matches it firmly. The size of a clone is reported for some rows only, either as once, few or many, or as a class for expanded clones.

clone_size: .; d_call: TRBD2; cdr3_length: 17; j_call: TRBJ2-6; v_call: TRBV7-2; cdr3_aa: CASSLGLAGVGANVLTF; cdr3_nt: TGTGCCAGCAGCCTCGGACTAGCGGGAGTTGGGGCCAACGTCCTGACTTTC
clone_size: .; d_call: TRBD1; cdr3_length: 16; j_call: TRBJ2-7; v_call: TRBV7-2; cdr3_aa: CASSLEAGQAAYEQYF; cdr3_nt: TGTGCCAGCAGCTTAGAGGCGGGACAGGCAGCCTACGAGCAGTACTTC
clone_size: few; d_call: TRBD1; cdr3_length: 15; j_call: TRBJ1-5; v_call: TRBV7-2; cdr3_aa: CASSLAGGGGQPQHF; cdr3_nt: TGTGCCAGCAGCTTAGCAGGGGGCGGAGGTCAGCCCCAGCATTTT
clone_size: .; d_call: .; cdr3_length: 13; j_call: TRBJ1-3; v_call: TRBV7-3; cdr3_aa: CASSPPGGNTIYF; cdr3_nt: TGTGCCAGCAGCCCCCCCGGTGGAAACACCATATATTTT
clone_size: once; d_call: .; cdr3_length: 11; j_call: TRBJ1-1; v_call: TRBV20-1; cdr3_aa: CSAPQNTEAFF; cdr3_nt: TGCAGTGCTCCCCAGAACACTGAAGCTTTCTTT
clone_size: .; d_call: .; cdr3_length: 15; j_call: TRBJ1-2; v_call: TRBV6-5; cdr3_aa: CASSYSVQGFYGYTF; cdr3_nt: TGTGCCAGCAGTTACTCGGTACAGGGATTCTATGGCTACACCTTC
clone_size: .; d_call: .; cdr3_length: 13; j_call: TRBJ1-1; v_call: TRBV2; cdr3_aa: CASSEALNTEAFF; cdr3_nt: TGTGCCAGCAGTGAAGCGCTGAACACTGAAGCTTTCTTT
clone_size: .; d_call: .; cdr3_length: 13; j_call: TRBJ1-4; v_call: TRBV30; cdr3_aa: CAWSVRQNEKLFF; cdr3_nt: TGTGCCTGGAGTGTACGTCAGAATGAAAAACTGTTTTTT
clone_size: few; d_call: .; cdr3_length: 16; j_call: TRBJ2-2; v_call: TRBV15; cdr3_aa: CATSRGPPTNTGELFF; cdr3_nt: TGTGCCACCAGCAGGGGACCCCCTACGAACACCGGGGAGCTGTTTTTT
clone_size: .; d_call: .; cdr3_length: 18; j_call: TRBJ2-2; v_call: TRBV4-3; cdr3_aa: CASSQEAYQTGFTGELFF; cdr3_nt: TGCGCCAGCAGCCAAGAGGCGTACCAAACAGGTTTCACCGGGGAGCTGTTTTTT
clone_size: .; d_call: TRBD2; cdr3_length: 19; j_call: TRBJ2-1; v_call: TRBV7-3; cdr3_aa: CASSFRAGRGLAGEYEQFF; cdr3_nt: TGTGCCAGCAGCTTTCGTGCCGGCAGGGGCCTAGCGGGGGAATATGAGCAGTTCTTC
clone_size: .; d_call: .; cdr3_length: 13; j_call: TRBJ2-7; v_call: TRBV7-9; cdr3_aa: CASSSTTGTEQYF; cdr3_nt: TGTGCCAGCAGCTCCACCACAGGGACCGAGCAGTACTTC
clone_size: .; d_call: TRBD2; cdr3_length: 15; j_call: TRBJ2-7; v_call: TRBV14; cdr3_aa: CASSTIAGLSYEQYF; cdr3_nt: TGTGCCAGCAGCACTATAGCGGGCCTCTCCTACGAGCAGTACTTC
clone_size: .; d_call: .; cdr3_length: 14; j_call: TRBJ2-7; v_call: TRBV7-2; cdr3_aa: CASSQPLGVYEQYF; cdr3_nt: TGTGCCAGCAGCCAACCTCTCGGGGTCTACGAGCAGTACTTC
clone_size: .; d_call: TRBD2; cdr3_length: 17; j_call: TRBJ2-2; v_call: TRBV5-1; cdr3_aa: CASTLNSGTTNTGELFF; cdr3_nt: TGCGCCAGCACCTTGAACTCCGGGACTACGAACACCGGGGAGCTGTTTTTT
clone_size: .; d_call: .; cdr3_length: 13; j_call: TRBJ1-1; v_call: TRBV28; cdr3_aa: CASSPRVSTEAFF; cdr3_nt: TGTGCCAGCAGTCCGAGGGTTTCCACTGAAGCTTTCTTT